This TCR beta chain came from a study of blood T cells in healthy people across ages. Study-wide results and limits: It was the long-lived donors that had more naive CD4+ cells and higher diversity than aged donors.

This clonotype was counted once. Its antigen is not known. This sequence may be a read error, since a much larger clone differs from it by one base. The CDR3 sequence is 14 residues long. CDR1 is SQVTM, CDR2 ANQGSEA, per germline. Using a J-beta primer mix together with a sample-barcoded 5' primer, a second PCR was run for 7 to 11 cycles. The template-switch adaptor was a 5' adaptor with 12 random nucleotides. It tagged each cDNA molecule. MiXCR, applied by TCRdb to the 5' RACE reads, yields one record per CDR3 protein. The data contain under 800,000 distinct CDR3 sequences, approximately 39% of them singletons.

Material: blood. The V and J genes are TRBV29-1 and TRBJ2-3; 8 positions agree with TRBD2. The source of this sequence is an older woman in good health. The CDR3 sequence is CGVDTSGSTDTQYF. The CDR3 nucleotides read TGCGGCGTTGACACTAGCGGTAGCACAGATACGCAGTATTTT.